This T cell receptor beta chain was recovered during a study of blood T cell repertoires in COVID-19. Study summary: Sites in the United States, Italy and Spain provided acute and convalescent COVID-19 samples. T cells, B-cell-depleted T cells, or PBMCs provided the cDNA or gDNA that served as material.

The CDR3 totals 13 residues. Germline assignment: CDR1 LGHDT and CDR2 YNNKEL (reference sequence). With 2 bases clipped from V and 6 bases from J, the junction kept 3 bases outside the gene matches. Original methodology: Reference gene primer amplification yielded estimated nucleated cell counts. Produced via immunoSEQ multiplex PCR; TCRdb's table is partial and in-frame only. That table gives V, J and clone size, and the DNA gave D and trimming. The sample lists just under 95,000 clones; around 82% were seen once. Input material: peripheral blood. The sequence derives from a man in his fifties who had recovered from COVID-19. The chain joins TRBV3-1 (or the pseudogene TRBV3-2) to TRBJ1-2; 7 nucleotides agree with TRBD1. The DNA for the CDR3 is TGTGCCAGCAGCCAATTAGGGGGCGATGGCTACACCTTC. Translation: CASSQLGGDGYTF.